This passage covers 30 T cell receptor beta chains from one sample sequenced in a study of blood T cell repertoires in COVID-19. Method: immunoSEQ multiplex PCR; TCRdb's copy keeps in-frame clones and lacks some. The sample yields about 39,000 clones, around 90% seen once. Sequencing input: peripheral blood. The receptors originated from a man aged 55-75 years with acute or convalescent COVID-19.

J is TRBJ2-1 and V is TRBV3-1 (or the pseudogene TRBV3-2), with D hard to call. V was shortened by 2 bases and J by 8 bases, with 10 bases between the two germline ends. CDR1 and CDR2 from the germline V gene are LGHDT and YNNKEL (reference sequence). The CDR3 runs 13 residues. Written as DNA, the CDR3 is TGTGCCAGCAGCCAACTGCGCGTGGATGAGCAGTTCTTC. Translated: CASSQLRVDEQFF.

V is TRBV29-1 and J is TRBJ2-3, with a weak D call TRBD1 (5 bases). The length of the CDR3 is 13 residues. From germline, CDR1 is SQVTM and CDR2 ANQGSEA. V was pared by 3 bases and J by 2 bases, with 9 bases between. As DNA, the CDR3 is TGCAGCGTTGATGGGGCCCCCACAGATACGCAGTATTTT. Amino acids: CSVDGAPTDTQYF.

This clone was seen once. The gene calls are TRBV7-9 and TRBJ2-1; a possible D gene is TRBD2 (6 bases). Germline V gene lookup returns CDR1 SEHNR and CDR2 FQNEAQ (reference sequence). Trimming left V 6 bases short and J 7 bases short, with 13 bases between. CDR3 length equals 13 residues. CDR3 sequence (DNA): TGTGCCAGCAGAGCCGGGACTCCTAATGAGCAGTTCTTC. Encoded protein: CASRAGTPNEQFF.

The gene calls are TRBV7-9 and TRBJ1-6; TRBD1 aligns across 11 bases. This CDR3 spans 15 amino acids. Per germline, CDR1 SEHNR and CDR2 FQNEAQ (reference sequence). V was pared by 3 bases and J by 13 bases, with 8 bases of the junction left unmatched. CDR3 region: CASSFGTGGRIPLHF. The CDR3 nucleotides are TGTGCCAGCAGCTTCGGGACAGGGGGTAGAATCCCCCTCCACTTT.

The rearrangement joins TRBV14 to TRBJ2-7, with TRBD2 matching 13 bases. Germline lookup yields CDR1 SGHDN and CDR2 FVKESK. The CDR3 sequence is 20 residues long. V gave up 3 bases and J gave up 4 bases; unmatched junction bases: 18. In DNA, the CDR3 is TGTGCCAGCAGCCAGGGGAGGAGAAGACTAGCGGGAGGATGGGGGTACGAGCAGTACTTC. Translation: CASSQGRRRLAGGWGYEQYF.

The chain links TRBV27 to TRBJ1-1; 8 positions match TRBD1. The V and J ends lost 6 bases and 3 bases, in that order; junction bases with no gene match: 6. Germline V gene data show CDR1 as MNHEY and CDR2 as SMNVEV (reference sequence). The CDR3 runs 14 residues. The CDR3 DNA reads as TGTGCCAGCAGGGGCAGGGGGCGAGACACTGAAGCTTTCTTT. This gives the protein CASRGRGRDTEAFF.

This clone was seen only a few times. The chain recombines TRBV6-5 with TRBJ1-5, with TRBD1 matching 10 bases. The V gene's germline CDR1 is MNHEY and CDR2 SVGAGI. This CDR3 comprises 14 residues. The J segment lost 5 bases and the V segment lost 8 bases, leaving 6 bases of the junction unmatched. The CDR3 DNA reads as TGTGCCAGCGGACAGGGGGTGTTATATCAGCCCCAGCATTTT. It translates to CASGQGVLYQPQHF.

The CDR3 region has the DNA TGTGCCAGCAAGAACCTACGGGTTTCCTCCTACGAGCAGTACGTC. This codes for CASKNLRVSSYEQYV. The J gene is TRBJ2-7, the V gene TRBV6-5; D is unclear. V shed 7 bases and J shed 0 bases, with 16 bases lying between them. Germline values: CDR1 MNHEY, CDR2 SVGAGI. The CDR3 consists of 15 residues.

The rearrangement uses TRBV6-4 and TRBJ2-1, with D perhaps matching TRBD2 (5 bases). V gave up 5 bases and J gave up 0 bases, with 8 bases separating them. This CDR3 has 14 amino acids. Looked up from germline, CDR1 is MRHNA and CDR2 is SNTAGT. CDR3 loop: CASSQRSSYNEQFF. The CDR3 DNA sequence: TGTGCCAGCAGTCAGCGGAGCTCCTACAATGAGCAGTTCTTC.

The CDR3 sequence: CASSIAAAADSYEQYF. The CDR3 DNA is TGTGCCAGTAGTATAGCGGCGGCAGCCGACTCCTACGAGCAGTACTTC. The chain recombines TRBV19 with TRBJ2-7, with D uncertain. V lost 1 base to trimming and J lost 0 bases, with 13 bases between them. The CDR3 is 16 residues long. Germline CDR1 is LNHDA and CDR2 is SQIVND (reference sequence).

The chain is built from TRBV28 and TRBJ1-2; D remains ambiguous. This CDR3 is 12 amino acids long. The V gene lost 10 bases and the J gene lost 1 base, with 10 bases spanning the gap. Germline V gene sequence: CDR1 MDHEN, CDR2 SYDVKM. This CDR3 is CATRDHNYGYTF. The CDR3 DNA reads as TGTGCCACCCGGGATCATAACTATGGCTACACCTTC.

This clone has only one observation. CDR3 nucleotides: TGTGCCTGGAGTGTACTTGGGGCAGACAATCAGCCCCAGCATTTT. Protein product: CAWSVLGADNQPQHF. The chain recombines TRBV30 with TRBJ1-5, with a possible D match to TRBD1 (5 bases). Germline CDR1 is GTSNPN and CDR2 is SVGIG (reference sequence). The CDR3 is made up of 15 amino acids. The V end lost 0 bases, the J end lost 3 bases, and 12 bases lay between the germline ends.

The rearrangement links TRBV7-8 to TRBJ2-1; tentative D call: TRBD2 (7 bases). The ends were cut back, 1 base at V and 4 bases at J, with 14 bases in the middle. The CDR3 extends over 16 amino acids. The germline gives CDR1 SGHVS, CDR2 FQNEAQ. CDR3 nucleotides: TGTGCCAGCAGCTTAGAGGGGGGGCTACCTTACAATGAGCAGTTCTTC. Its protein product is CASSLEGGLPYNEQFF.

The V call is TRBV2, the J call TRBJ2-1; TRBD2 matches 8 bases. In germline, CDR1 is SNHLY, CDR2 FYNNEI. This CDR3 region has 14 residues. The J segment lost 0 bases and the V segment lost 9 bases, leaving 4 bases of the junction unmatched. CDR3 sequence (DNA): TGTGCCAGTTCCGGGACTAGCTCCTACAATGAGCAGTTCTTC. This sequence encodes CASSGTSSYNEQFF.

This sequence joins TRBV7-8 and TRBJ2-2; 13 nucleotides align to TRBD2. Trimming took 5 bases from V and 7 from J; bases not matched to a gene: 16. Germline values: CDR1 SGHVS, CDR2 FQNEAQ. The CDR3 contains 19 residues. CDR3 nucleotides: TGTGCCAGCAGCGCCCGACTAGCGGGAGGCCGACTACGGAGCGGGGAGCTGTTTTTT. Amino acid sequence: CASSARLAGGRLRSGELFF.

This chain connects TRBV9 to TRBJ2-1; TRBD2 might be the D (6 bases). The CDR3 is made up of 12 amino acids. V was pared by 3 bases and J by 8 bases, with 9 bases between. Germline loops: CDR1 SGDLS, CDR2 YYNGEE. CDR3 amino acids: CASSASEHEQFF. For the CDR3, the DNA is TGTGCCAGCAGCGCTAGCGAGCATGAGCAGTTCTTC.

With respect to this clone: The sample holds other DNA sequences that translate to the same CDR3. The genes are TRBV28 and TRBJ2-7, with TRBD1 matching 7 bases. V shed 4 bases, J shed 2 bases, and the junction held 5 bases outside the gene matches. The length of the CDR3 is 14 residues. Germline assignment: CDR1 MDHEN and CDR2 SYDVKM. The DNA for the CDR3 is TGTGCCAGCAGTTCACCGACAGGGACCTACGAGCAGTACTTC. Its translation is CASSSPTGTYEQYF.

This clone was seen a few times. This chain connects TRBV28 to TRBJ2-2, with D perhaps matching TRBD2 (6 bases). There are 16 residues in the CDR3. The germline CDR1 and CDR2 sequences are MDHEN and SYDVKM. V lost 6 bases, J lost 2 bases, and 16 bases lay in between. This chain's CDR3 is CASRTLGAGNTGELFF. CDR3 DNA: TGTGCCAGCAGAACCCTCGGGGCGGGAAACACCGGGGAGCTGTTTTTT.

The chain joins TRBV27 to TRBJ2-7, with D perhaps TRBD1 (6 bases). Germline CDR1 and CDR2: MNHEY and SMNVEV (reference sequence). This CDR3 spans 13 amino acids. Deletions cut 6 bases from V and 3 bases from J, with 12 bases between. The CDR3 DNA follows: TGTGCCAGCAGGGACACAGGGAGCTACGAGCAGTACGTC. Its protein is CASRDTGSYEQYV.

V gene TRBV29-1 combines with J gene TRBJ2-7; D gene ambiguous. The germline CDR1 and CDR2 sequences are SQVTM and ANQGSEA. Trimming cost V 0 bases and J 1 base, with 10 bases left between them. The CDR3 length is 14 residues. The CDR3 nucleotides read TGCAGCGTTGAAGATCCCAGGTGGTCCTACGAGCAGTACTTC. Its protein is CSVEDPRWSYEQYF.

The genes are TRBV7-9 and TRBJ2-1, with D perhaps matching TRBD1 (6 bases). The germline CDR1 and CDR2 sequences are SEHNR and FQNEAQ (reference sequence). The CDR3 contains 14 residues. The V end was cut by 2 bases, the J end by 8 bases, with 13 bases between. The CDR3 DNA is TGTGCCAGCAGCTTAACTACAGGGTTGTATGAGCAGTTCTTC. It translates to CASSLTTGLYEQFF.

CDR3 region: CASSSSGGGEKLFF. The CDR3 DNA reads as TGTGCCAGCAGCTCCTCAGGGGGAGGTGAAAAACTGTTTTTT. The genes are TRBV13 and TRBJ1-4; 7 bases agree with TRBD1. Germline V CDR1 and CDR2: PRHDT, FYEKMQ (reference sequence). The CDR3 is 14 residues long. J was trimmed by 7 bases and V by 4 bases; bases with no gene match: 6. Based on the CDR3 plus reference TRBV13 and TRBJ1-4, the full variable domain is AAGVIQSPRHLIKEKRETATLKCYPIPRHDTVYWYQQGPGQDPQFLISFYEKMQSDKGSIPDRFSAQQFSDYHSELNMSSLELGDSALYFCASSSSGGGEKLFFGSGTQLSVL.

The chain uses TRBV10-1 and TRBJ2-7; 8 nucleotides agree with TRBD1. Germline-derived CDR1 and CDR2 are WNHNN and SYGVQD (reference sequence). The CDR3 extends over 15 amino acids. Germline trimming cut 5 bases from V and 7 bases from J; bases unmatched to any gene: 13. As DNA, the CDR3 is TGCGCCAGCAGTCATACCGGGACAGGCCCCAAGGAGCAGTACTTC. Translated: CASSHTGTGPKEQYF.

The chain uses TRBV11-2 and TRBJ2-3; TRBD1 matches 10 bases. This CDR3 has 15 amino acids. The germline CDR1 and CDR2 sequences are SGHAT and FQNNGV. Unmatched junction bases numbered 7, after V lost 2 bases and J lost 8 bases. The CDR3 protein is CASSLRDRGVGTQYF. Written as DNA, the CDR3 is TGTGCCAGCAGCTTAAGGGACAGGGGCGTCGGTACGCAGTATTTT.

This chain joins TRBV28 and TRBJ2-7, with D possibly TRBD1 on 6 matching bases. V shed 6 bases and J shed 2 bases, with 20 bases lying between them. CDR1 is MDHEN, CDR2 SYDVKM, per germline. The CDR3 has 16 residues. DNA of the CDR3: TGTGCCAGCAGCAATCGTCTGGGGGCCCTTCCCTACGAGCAGTACTTC. It encodes CASSNRLGALPYEQYF.

J is TRBJ2-7 and V is TRBV28, with 7 bases lining up with TRBD2. This CDR3 is 18 amino acids long. The V gene end was trimmed by 2 bases and the J gene end by 4 bases; junction bases not matched to a gene: 17. Per germline, CDR1 MDHEN and CDR2 SYDVKM. The CDR3, as DNA: TGTGCCAGCAGTTTAACGGGAGGAGGTCGAGCGCGTAGGTACGAGCAGTACTTC. It translates to CASSLTGGGRARRYEQYF.

The rearrangement links TRBV7-2 to TRBJ2-7; no reliable D call. Trimming removed 5 bases at V and 2 bases at J, with 4 bases between. The CDR3 has 11 amino acids. Germline CDR1 reads SGHTA; CDR2 reads FQGNSA. The CDR3 DNA follows: TGTGCCAGCAGCCCAGCCTACGAGCAGTACTTC. Its protein is CASSPAYEQYF.

This sequence joins TRBV11-2 and TRBJ2-1, with a tentative D call TRBD2 (6 bases). Trimming pared 5 bases from V and 5 bases from J, leaving 16 bases between. The CDR3 contains 15 residues. Germline V CDR1 and CDR2: SGHAT, FQNNGV. The CDR3 DNA reads TGTGCCAGCAGCCTGACTAGTCTCCCTAACAATGAGCAGTTCTTC. Translation: CASSLTSLPNNEQFF.

The chain combines TRBV19 with TRBJ1-4, with 7 bases lining up with TRBD1. The CDR3 length is 14 residues. The J segment lost 8 bases and the V segment lost 7 bases, leaving 10 bases of the junction unmatched. Germline V gene lookup returns CDR1 LNHDA and CDR2 SQIVND (reference sequence). The CDR3 region has the DNA TGTGCCAGTAAATCGGGACAGTTCAACGAAAAACTGTTTTTT. Translation: CASKSGQFNEKLFF.

The chain couples TRBV24-1 to TRBJ2-2, with a tentative D call TRBD2 (5 bases). The V end lost 5 bases, the J end lost 5 bases, and 26 bases lay between the germline ends. The CDR3 is made up of 19 amino acids. In germline, CDR1 is KGHDR, CDR2 SFDVKD. CDR3 DNA sequence: TGTGCCACCAGTGGGTTGGGCAGCGGAGGCCCCCTGGGGACCGGGGAGCTGTTTTTT. Translating it yields CATSGLGSGGPLGTGELFF.